This passage covers 9 T cell receptor beta chains from one sample sequenced in a study of response to subunit inactivated influenza vaccine. TCRdb re-analysed the RT-PCR reads in MiXCR, keeping a single row per CDR3 protein. The data contain almost 250,000 distinct CDR3 sequences, 12% of them singletons. Here the sequenced sample was non-naive T cells sorted from PBMCs, taken around 14 days before vaccination. Receptor source: a man between 50 and 59 years old who received an inactivated influenza vaccine.

There are a few counts of this clonotype. This chain links TRBV7-3 with TRBJ1-1; no reliable D call. The CDR3 runs to 13 residues. V was pared by 5 bases and J by 0 bases, with 7 bases between. Germline assignment: CDR1 SGHTA and CDR2 FQGTGA. CDR3 in amino acids: CASSPNLNTEAFF. The CDR3, as DNA: TGTGCCAGCAGCCCAAACCTGAACACTGAAGCTTTCTTT.

This chain uses TRBV3-1 with TRBJ2-3; D is ambiguous. Germline V lookup: CDR1 LGHDT, CDR2 YNNKEL (reference sequence). Trimming pared 0 bases from V and 4 bases from J, leaving 11 bases between. This CDR3 region has 15 residues. The DNA of the CDR3 is TGTGCCAGCAGCCAAGACCCCTCGGTGGCAGATACGCAGTATTTT. As protein: CASSQDPSVADTQYF.

The CDR3 DNA reads as TGCGCCAGCAGCTTGGGGGAATTTTACGAGCAGTACTTC. Its protein is CASSLGEFYEQYF. The rearrangement joins TRBV5-1 to TRBJ2-7; no clear D. Per the germline V gene, CDR1 is SGHRS and CDR2 is YFSETQ. This CDR3 spans 13 amino acids. With 0 bases removed from V and 4 bases from J, the gap between germline ends came to 8 bases.

This clonotype was seen a few times. This chain joins TRBV18 and TRBJ2-1; 9 bases align to TRBD1. CDR3 length: 16 amino acids. V lost 1 base and J lost 3; bases outside the gene matches: 4. Germline-derived CDR1 and CDR2 are KGHSH and LQKENI. In nucleotides, the CDR3 is TGTGCCAGCTCACCACGGGTGGGACAGGGCTACAATGAGCAGTTCTTC. Its translation: CASSPRVGQGYNEQFF. Based on the CDR3 plus reference TRBV18 and TRBJ2-1, the full variable domain is NAGVMQNPRHLVRRRGQEARLRCSPMKGHSHVYWYRQLPEEGLKFMVYLQKENIIDESGMPKERFSAEFPKEGPSILRIQQVVRGDSAAYFCASSPRVGQGYNEQFFGPGTRLTVL.

V usage is TRBV3-1 and J usage is TRBJ2-7, with D perhaps matching TRBD2 (6 bases). V lost 1 base and J lost 4, with 14 bases in between. The CDR3 runs 15 residues. Germline values: CDR1 LGHDT, CDR2 YNNKEL (reference sequence). CDR3 amino acids: CASSQGAAGQYEQYF. The CDR3 region has the DNA TGTGCCAGCAGCCAAGGAGCGGCGGGGCAATACGAGCAGTACTTC.

This clonotype was recorded at least ten times. The J gene is TRBJ2-7, the V gene TRBV5-1, with TRBD2 identical over 14 bases. Trimming at V came to 0 bases and at J to 3 bases, leaving 8 bases not matched to a gene. From germline, CDR1 is SGHRS and CDR2 YFSETQ. This CDR3 is built from 18 residues. The CDR3 loop is CASSLGLGTSGSIYEQYF. DNA for the CDR3: TGCGCCAGCAGCTTGGGGCTTGGGACTAGCGGGAGTATCTACGAGCAGTACTTC.

This clonotype was seen a few times. The chain employs TRBV6-5 and TRBJ2-5; D gene uncertain. Trimming removed 0 bases from V and 7 bases from J, with 12 bases in between. CDR1 and CDR2 from the germline V gene are MNHEY and SVGAGI. The CDR3 totals 14 residues. CDR3 bases: TGTGCCAGCAGTTACTCGGATCAGGTGGGGACCCAGTACTTC. Translating it yields CASSYSDQVGTQYF.

This clonotype was counted ten times or more. The J gene is TRBJ1-2, the V gene TRBV20-1; D ambiguous. The CDR3 runs to 14 residues. The V end lost 6 bases, the J end lost 1 base, and 15 bases lay between the germline ends. Germline V gene sequence: CDR1 DFQATT, CDR2 SNEGSKA (reference sequence). The CDR3: CSAPARRNNYGYTF. CDR3 nucleotides: TGCAGTGCCCCCGCACGGAGAAATAACTATGGCTACACCTTC.

Only a few counts were recorded for this clonotype. The V call is TRBV14, the J call TRBJ2-1; D perhaps matches TRBD1 (5 bases). The CDR3 totals 15 residues. Germline-derived CDR1 and CDR2 are SGHDN and FVKESK. V lost 5 bases to trimming and J lost 2 bases, with 13 bases between them. The CDR3 here is CASSATAGPYNEQFF. The CDR3 nucleotides read TGTGCCAGCAGCGCGACAGCCGGACCCTACAATGAGCAGTTCTTC.